This TCR beta chain was found in a study of T cell responses to AZD1222 COVID-19 vaccine (dated by TCRdb to about 2021). With regard to the full study: AZD1222 recipients given second doses at about 4 weeks or at about 12 weeks were pooled, since spike-specific TCR depth and breadth were not found to differ between the two schedules. A total of approximately 230 trial participants underwent TCR sequencing, of whom 207 received two doses of AZD1222 and roughly 25 received two doses of the MenACWY control vaccine. Enrollment into the trials was organized by age into subgroups of 18-55, 56-69 and 70-plus years, and those subgroups contained about 160, 30 and 59 TCR-sequenced participants, respectively. General conclusions and limits of the study: Because no samples from the day 14 peak response were available, repertoires could be characterized only after the peak T cell response. After two AZD1222 doses, spike-specific TCR breadth and depth were significantly higher than at day 0 and than in MenACWY recipients. In the small 56-69-year group, the increase in depth fell short of significance, most likely because of low power. Only five to seven AZD1222 recipients were SARS-CoV-2 seropositive at baseline, limiting conclusions about previously exposed vaccinees. Vaccine-associated CD4 TCRs spanned the whole spike protein, with dominant responses in regions 160-218 and 743-854. Participants were mostly white British and included more females than males, and it was suggested by the authors that clonal diversity may have been underestimated. Reportedly, almost half of the unique spike-specific TCRs recognized epitopes lying outside the regions that are mutated in the B.1.351 and B.1.1.7 variants.

In regard to this clone: The antigen it recognizes is unknown. No base qualities exist here, and no much larger clone lies one base off it.

The CDR3 regions of human TCRbeta chains were analyzed by immunosequencing. The authors processed their data as follows. Repertoire TCRs were checked for matches against a reference library of SARS-CoV-2-specific TCRs that had been generated using the MIRA antigen-specificity platform. Breadth meant the fraction of unique TCRs that were SARS-CoV-2-associated, whereas depth meant the fraction of total T cells that were SARS-CoV-2-associated. Each spike-specific TCR was assigned to its reactive spike region and to a CD4 or CD8 class using the MIRA data. Log10-transformed breadth and depth values were compared by one-way ANOVA with Sidak's multiple comparisons tests. The immuneACCESS repertoire file appears here via TCRdb, limited to in-frame rearrangements. These files lack a portion of the clones; in checked studies, under half of the deficit traces to unresolved V genes, and the cause of the others is not known. V and J calls plus clone size are reproduced from that table; the DNA served to infer D and trimming. A total of 150,000 to 200,000 clones appear in this sample, 85% to 90% of them only once. Of the sample, around 5.5% falls within the top ten clones.

V was cut back by 8 bases and J by 8 bases, leaving a gap of 9 bases between them. The CDR3 numbers 11 residues from cysteine through phenylalanine. Only the CDR3 region is kept as DNA, spanning 33 bases read in frame from base 1. CDR1 and CDR2 were assigned from the germline V gene as SNHLY and FYNNEI. Sample time point, as interpreted from the label and publication: baseline before first vaccination. The vaccinee samples were drawn from two UK trials, COV001 and COV002, one of which was a single-blind randomized controlled phase 2/3 trial testing AZD1222 (ChAdOx1 nCoV-19) in healthy adults. Trial participant PBMC samples were collected at day 0 and day 28 after the second dose for TCRbeta chain sequencing.

This specimen consisted of peripheral blood, obtained on day 0 of AZD1222 vaccination. This sequence uses TRBV2 and TRBJ1-4; no D segment can be confidently identified. The TCR comes from an adult in good health. The nucleotide sequence reads as follows: TGTGCCAGCCGAGGATACGAAAAACTGTTTTTT. It is translated as CASRGYEKLFF.